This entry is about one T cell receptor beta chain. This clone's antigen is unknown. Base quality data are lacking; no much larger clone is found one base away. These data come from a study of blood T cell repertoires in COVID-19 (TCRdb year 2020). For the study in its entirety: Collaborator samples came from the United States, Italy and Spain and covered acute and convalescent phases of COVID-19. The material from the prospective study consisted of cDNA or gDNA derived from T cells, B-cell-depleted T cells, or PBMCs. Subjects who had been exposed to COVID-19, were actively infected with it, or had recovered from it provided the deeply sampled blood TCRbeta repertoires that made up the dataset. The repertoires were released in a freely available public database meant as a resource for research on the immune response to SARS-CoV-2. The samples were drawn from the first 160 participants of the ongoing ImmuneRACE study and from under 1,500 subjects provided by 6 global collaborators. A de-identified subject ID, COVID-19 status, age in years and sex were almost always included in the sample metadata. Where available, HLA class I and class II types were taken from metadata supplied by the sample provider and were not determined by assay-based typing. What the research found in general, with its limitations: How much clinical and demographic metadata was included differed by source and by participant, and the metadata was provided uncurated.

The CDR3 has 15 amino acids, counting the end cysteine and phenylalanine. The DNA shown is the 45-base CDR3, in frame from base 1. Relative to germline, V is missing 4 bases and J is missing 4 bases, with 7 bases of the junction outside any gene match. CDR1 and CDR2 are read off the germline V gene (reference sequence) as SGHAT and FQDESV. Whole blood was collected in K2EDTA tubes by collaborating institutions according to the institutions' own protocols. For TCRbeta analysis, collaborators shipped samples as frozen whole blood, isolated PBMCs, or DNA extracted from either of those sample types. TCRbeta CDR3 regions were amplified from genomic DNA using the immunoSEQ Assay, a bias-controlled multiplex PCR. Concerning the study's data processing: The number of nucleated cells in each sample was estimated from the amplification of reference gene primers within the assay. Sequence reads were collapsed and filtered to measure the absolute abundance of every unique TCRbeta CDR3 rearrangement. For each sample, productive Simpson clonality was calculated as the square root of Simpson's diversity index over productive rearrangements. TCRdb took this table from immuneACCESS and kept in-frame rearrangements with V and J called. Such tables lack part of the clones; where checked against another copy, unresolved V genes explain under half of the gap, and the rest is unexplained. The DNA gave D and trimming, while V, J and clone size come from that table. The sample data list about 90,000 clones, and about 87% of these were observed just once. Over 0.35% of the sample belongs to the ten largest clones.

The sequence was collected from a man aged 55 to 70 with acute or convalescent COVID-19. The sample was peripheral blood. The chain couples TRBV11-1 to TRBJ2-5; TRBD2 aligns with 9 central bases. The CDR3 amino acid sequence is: CASSSPAGGGETQYF. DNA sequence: TGTGCCAGCAGCTCCCCAGCGGGAGGAGGAGAGACCCAGTACTTC.